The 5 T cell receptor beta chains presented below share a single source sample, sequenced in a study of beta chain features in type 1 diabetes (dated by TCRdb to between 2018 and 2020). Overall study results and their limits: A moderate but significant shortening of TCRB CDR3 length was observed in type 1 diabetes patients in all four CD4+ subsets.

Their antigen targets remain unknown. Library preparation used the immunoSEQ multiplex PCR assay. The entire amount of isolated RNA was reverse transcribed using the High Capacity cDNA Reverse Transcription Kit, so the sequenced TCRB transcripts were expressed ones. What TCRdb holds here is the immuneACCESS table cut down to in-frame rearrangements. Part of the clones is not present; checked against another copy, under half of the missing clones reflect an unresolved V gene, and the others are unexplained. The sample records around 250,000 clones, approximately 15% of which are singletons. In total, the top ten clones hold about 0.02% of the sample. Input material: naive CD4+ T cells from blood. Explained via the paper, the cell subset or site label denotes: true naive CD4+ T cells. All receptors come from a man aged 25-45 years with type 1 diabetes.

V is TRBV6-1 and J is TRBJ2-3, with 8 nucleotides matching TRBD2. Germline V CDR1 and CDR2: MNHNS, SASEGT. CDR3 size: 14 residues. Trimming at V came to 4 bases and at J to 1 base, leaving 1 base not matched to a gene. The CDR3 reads CASSGREGTDTQYF. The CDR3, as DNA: TGTGCCAGCAGTGGGCGGGAGGGCACAGATACGCAGTATTTT.

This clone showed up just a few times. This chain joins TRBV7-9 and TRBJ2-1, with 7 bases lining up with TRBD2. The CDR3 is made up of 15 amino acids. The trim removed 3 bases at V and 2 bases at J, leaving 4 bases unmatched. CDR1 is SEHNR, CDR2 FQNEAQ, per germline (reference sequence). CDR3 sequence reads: CASSFGEGPYNEQFF. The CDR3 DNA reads TGTGCCAGCAGCTTCGGGGAGGGCCCCTACAATGAGCAGTTCTTC.

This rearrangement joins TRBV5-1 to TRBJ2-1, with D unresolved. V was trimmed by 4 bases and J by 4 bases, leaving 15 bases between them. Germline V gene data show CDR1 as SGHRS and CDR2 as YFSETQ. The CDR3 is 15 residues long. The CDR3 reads CASSPLFRDYNEQFF. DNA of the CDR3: TGCGCCAGCAGCCCCCTTTTCCGAGATTACAATGAGCAGTTCTTC. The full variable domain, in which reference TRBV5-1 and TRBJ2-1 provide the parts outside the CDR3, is KAGVTQTPRYLIKTRGQQVTLSCSPISGHRSVSWYQQTPGQGLQFLFEYFSETQRNKGNFPGRFSGRQFSNSRSEMNVSTLELGDSALYLCASSPLFRDYNEQFFGPGTRLTVL.

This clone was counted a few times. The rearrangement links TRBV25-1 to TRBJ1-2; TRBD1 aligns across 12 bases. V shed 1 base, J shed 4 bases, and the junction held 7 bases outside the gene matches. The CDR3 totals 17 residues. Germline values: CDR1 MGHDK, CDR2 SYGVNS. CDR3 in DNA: TGTGCCAGCAGTGAATCGGCGGGACAGGGGGCTTTCTATGGCTACACCTTC. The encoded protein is CASSESAGQGAFYGYTF.

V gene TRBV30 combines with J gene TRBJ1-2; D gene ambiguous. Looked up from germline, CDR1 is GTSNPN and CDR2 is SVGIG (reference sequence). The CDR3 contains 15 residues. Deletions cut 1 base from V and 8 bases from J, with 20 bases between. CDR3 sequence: CAWSAGSDGTRGYTF. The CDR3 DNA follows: TGTGCCTGGAGTGCCGGGAGCGATGGAACTAGGGGCTACACCTTC.